This TCR beta chain was sequenced for a study of T cells after yellow fever vaccination. Notes on the study in general: Across the CD4 and CD8 compartments, a small share of clonotypes was present in both. Abundant contaminating clonotypes from the bulk population could appear in FACS-sorted repertoires.

Germline V CDR1 and CDR2: SGHRS, YFSETQ. The CDR3 extends over 13 amino acids. Trimming cost V 0 bases and J 13 bases; bases outside gene matches: 6. TCRdb analysed the 5' RACE reads with MiXCR anew, one entry per CDR3 protein. The table lists about 350,000 distinct CDR3 sequences, about 8.3% of them singletons. This clonotype was recorded a few times. As yet, its antigen is unknown. Sequencing used PBMCs, obtained roughly seven weeks after the first yellow fever vaccination. This clonotype originated in a man aged 18 to 29 who received the YFV17D yellow fever vaccine. This rearrangement joins TRBV5-1 to TRBJ2-3; 9 nucleotides match TRBD2. CDR3 sequence: CASSLGGTSREYF. The CDR3 DNA is TGCGCCAGCAGCTTGGGCGGGACTAGCAGAGAGTATTTT.